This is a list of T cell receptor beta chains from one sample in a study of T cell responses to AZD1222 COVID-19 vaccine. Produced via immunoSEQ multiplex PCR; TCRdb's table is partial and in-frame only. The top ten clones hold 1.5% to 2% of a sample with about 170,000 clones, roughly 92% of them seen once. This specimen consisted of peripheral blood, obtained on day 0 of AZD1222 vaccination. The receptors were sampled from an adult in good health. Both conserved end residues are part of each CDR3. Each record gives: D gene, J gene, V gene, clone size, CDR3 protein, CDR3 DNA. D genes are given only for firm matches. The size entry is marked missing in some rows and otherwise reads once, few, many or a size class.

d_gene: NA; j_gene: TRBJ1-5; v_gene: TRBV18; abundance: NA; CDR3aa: CASSSEQGSNQPQHF; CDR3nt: TGTGCCAGCTCATCCGAACAGGGTAGCAATCAGCCCCAGCATTTT
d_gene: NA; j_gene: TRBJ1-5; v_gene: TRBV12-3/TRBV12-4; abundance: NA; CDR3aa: CASSLGWEEPQHF; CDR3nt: TGTGCCAGCAGTTTAGGGTGGGAGGAGCCCCAGCATTTT
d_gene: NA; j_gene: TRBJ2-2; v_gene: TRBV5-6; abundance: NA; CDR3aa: CASSPRRSGELFF; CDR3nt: TGTGCCAGCAGCCCTAGAAGATCCGGGGAGCTGTTTTTT
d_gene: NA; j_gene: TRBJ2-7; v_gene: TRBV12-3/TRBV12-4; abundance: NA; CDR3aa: CASSGQYYEQYF; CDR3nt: TGTGCCAGCAGTGGACAGTACTACGAGCAGTACTTC
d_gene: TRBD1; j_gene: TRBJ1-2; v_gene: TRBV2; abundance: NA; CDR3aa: CASSATGQEGTGYTF; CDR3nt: TGTGCCAGCAGTGCCACCGGACAGGAAGGAACTGGCTACACCTTC
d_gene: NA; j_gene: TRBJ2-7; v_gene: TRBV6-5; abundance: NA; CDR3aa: CASSYKGQPLSYEQYF; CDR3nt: TGTGCCAGCAGTTACAAAGGACAACCACTCTCCTACGAGCAGTACTTC
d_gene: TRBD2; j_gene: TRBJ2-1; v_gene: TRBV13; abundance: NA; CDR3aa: CASSPPGLAGVGEQFF; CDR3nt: TGTGCCAGCAGCCCGCCGGGACTAGCGGGAGTAGGTGAGCAGTTCTTC
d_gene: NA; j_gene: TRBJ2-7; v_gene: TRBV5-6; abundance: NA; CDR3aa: CASSLRGIYEQYF; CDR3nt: TGTGCCAGCAGCTTACGGGGGATCTACGAGCAGTACTTC
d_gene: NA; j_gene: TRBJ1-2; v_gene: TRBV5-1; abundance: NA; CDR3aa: CASSLWGSYGYTF; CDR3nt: TGCGCCAGCAGCTTGTGGGGTTCCTATGGCTACACCTTC
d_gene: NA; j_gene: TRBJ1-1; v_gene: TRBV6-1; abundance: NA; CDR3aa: CASSEPQGWAEAFF; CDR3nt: TGTGCCAGCAGTGAACCACAGGGATGGGCTGAAGCTTTCTTT
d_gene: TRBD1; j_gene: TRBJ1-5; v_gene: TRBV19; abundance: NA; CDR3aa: CASSLGQGDQPQHF; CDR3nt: TGTGCCAGTAGTCTCGGACAGGGAGATCAGCCCCAGCATTTT
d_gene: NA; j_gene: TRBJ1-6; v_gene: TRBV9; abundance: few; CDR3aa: CASSVAANHSPLHF; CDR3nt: TGTGCCAGCAGCGTAGCGGCGAACCATTCACCCCTCCACTTT
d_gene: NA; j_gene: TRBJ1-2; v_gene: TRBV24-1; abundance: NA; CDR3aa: CATSDLPGWVNYGYTF; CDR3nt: TGTGCCACCAGTGATTTGCCTGGTTGGGTCAACTATGGCTACACCTTC
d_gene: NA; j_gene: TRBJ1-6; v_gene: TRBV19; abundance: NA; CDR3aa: CASSITGSSYNSPLHF; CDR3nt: TGTGCCAGTAGTATTACAGGGAGCTCCTATAATTCACCCCTCCACTTT
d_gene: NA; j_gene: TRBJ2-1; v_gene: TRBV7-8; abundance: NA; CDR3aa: CASSPLGGRTYNEQFF; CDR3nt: TGTGCCAGCAGCCCCCTTGGCGGTCGCACCTACAATGAGCAGTTCTTC
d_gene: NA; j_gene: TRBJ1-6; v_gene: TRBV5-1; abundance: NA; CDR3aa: CASSLGDLTYSPLHF; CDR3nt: TGCGCCAGCAGCTTGGGGGATCTTACTTATTCACCCCTCCACTTT
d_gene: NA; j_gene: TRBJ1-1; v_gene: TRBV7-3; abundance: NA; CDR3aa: CASSSTGGDTEAFF; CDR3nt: TGTGCCAGCAGCTCCACCGGGGGGGACACTGAAGCTTTCTTT
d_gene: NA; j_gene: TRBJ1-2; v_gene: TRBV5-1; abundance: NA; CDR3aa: CASSFNLLADGYTF; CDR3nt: TGCGCCAGCAGCTTCAATCTACTTGCTGATGGCTACACCTTC
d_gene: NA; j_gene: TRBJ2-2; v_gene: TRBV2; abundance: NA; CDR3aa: CASSFQGNTGELFF; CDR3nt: TGTGCCAGCAGTTTCCAGGGCAACACCGGGGAGCTGTTTTTT
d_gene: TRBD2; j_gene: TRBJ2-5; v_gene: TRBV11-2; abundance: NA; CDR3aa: CASRGLEETQYF; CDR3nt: TGTGCCAGCAGGGGACTAGAAGAGACCCAGTACTTC
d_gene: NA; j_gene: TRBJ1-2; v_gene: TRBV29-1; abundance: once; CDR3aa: CSFEEGTYGYTF; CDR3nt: TGCAGCTTCGAGGAGGGGACCTATGGCTACACCTTC
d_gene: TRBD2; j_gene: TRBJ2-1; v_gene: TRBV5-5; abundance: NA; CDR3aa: CASSWGLGGNEQFF; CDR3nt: TGTGCCAGCAGCTGGGGACTAGGTGGGAATGAGCAGTTCTTC
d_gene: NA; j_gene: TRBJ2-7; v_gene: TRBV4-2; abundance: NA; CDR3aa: CASSPTDRASYEQYF; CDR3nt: TGTGCCAGCAGCCCAACTGACAGAGCAAGCTACGAGCAGTACTTC
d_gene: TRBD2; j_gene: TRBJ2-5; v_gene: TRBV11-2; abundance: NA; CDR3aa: CASSDGTSRGRETQYF; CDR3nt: TGTGCCAGCAGCGACGGGACTAGCCGAGGGAGAGAGACCCAGTACTTC
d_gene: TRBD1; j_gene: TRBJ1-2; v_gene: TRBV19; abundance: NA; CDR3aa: CASSPWTGDGYTF; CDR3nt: TGTGCCAGTAGTCCTTGGACAGGGGATGGCTACACCTTC
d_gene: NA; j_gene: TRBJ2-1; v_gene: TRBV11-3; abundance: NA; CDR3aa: CASSERSYNEQFF; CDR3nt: TGTGCCAGCAGCGAGCGGAGCTACAATGAGCAGTTCTTC
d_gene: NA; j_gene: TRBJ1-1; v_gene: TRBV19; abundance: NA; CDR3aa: CASSLEGLNTEAFF; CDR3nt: TGTGCCAGTAGTCTAGAGGGGTTGAACACTGAAGCTTTCTTT
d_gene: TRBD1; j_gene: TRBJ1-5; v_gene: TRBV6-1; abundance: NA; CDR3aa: CASSDRGQSNQPQHF; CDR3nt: TGTGCCAGCAGTGATAGGGGACAGAGCAATCAGCCCCAGCATTTT
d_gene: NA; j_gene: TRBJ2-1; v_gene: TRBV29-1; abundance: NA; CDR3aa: CSVEGTNEQFF; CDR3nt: TGCAGCGTTGAAGGAACCAATGAGCAGTTCTTC
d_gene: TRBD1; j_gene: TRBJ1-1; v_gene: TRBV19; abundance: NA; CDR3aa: CASSPPGQRAFF; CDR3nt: TGTGCCAGTAGTCCCCCGGGACAGAGAGCTTTCTTT
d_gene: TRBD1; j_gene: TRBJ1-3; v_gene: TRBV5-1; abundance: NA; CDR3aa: CASSRTGDSGNTIYF; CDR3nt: TGCGCCAGCAGCAGGACAGGGGACTCTGGAAACACCATATATTTT
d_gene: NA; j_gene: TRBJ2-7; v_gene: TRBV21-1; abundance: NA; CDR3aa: CASSKARRNRCRFEEQYF; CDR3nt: TGTGCCAGCAGCAAAGCAAGAAGGAATAGGTGCAGGTTCGAGGAGCAGTACTTC
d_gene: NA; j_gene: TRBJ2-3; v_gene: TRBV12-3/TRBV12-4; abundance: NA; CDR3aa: CASSLIDTQYF; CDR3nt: TGTGCCAGCAGTCTTATAGATACGCAGTATTTT
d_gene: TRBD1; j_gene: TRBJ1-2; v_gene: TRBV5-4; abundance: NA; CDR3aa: CATGDRASGYTF; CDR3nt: TGTGCCACCGGGGACAGGGCATCTGGCTACACCTTC
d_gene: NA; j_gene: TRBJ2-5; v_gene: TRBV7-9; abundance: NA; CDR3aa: CASSPNEETQYF; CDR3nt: TGTGCCAGCAGCCCCAACGAAGAGACCCAGTACTTC
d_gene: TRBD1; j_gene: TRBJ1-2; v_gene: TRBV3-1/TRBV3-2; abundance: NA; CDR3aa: CASSPGTGIGYTF; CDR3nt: TGTGCCAGCAGCCCGGGGACAGGGATCGGCTACACCTTC
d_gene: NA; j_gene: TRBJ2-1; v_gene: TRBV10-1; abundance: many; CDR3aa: CASSGPGNEQFF; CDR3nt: TGCGCCAGCAGTGGGCCAGGCAATGAGCAGTTCTTC
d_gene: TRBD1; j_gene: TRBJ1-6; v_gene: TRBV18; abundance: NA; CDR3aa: CASSTTGGAYNSPLHF; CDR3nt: TGTGCCAGCTCAACCACAGGGGGCGCATATAATTCACCCCTCCACTTT
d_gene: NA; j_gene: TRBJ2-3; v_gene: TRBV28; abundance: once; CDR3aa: CASKLRGSTDTQYF; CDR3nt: TGTGCCAGCAAACTTCGGGGGTCCACAGATACGCAGTATTTT
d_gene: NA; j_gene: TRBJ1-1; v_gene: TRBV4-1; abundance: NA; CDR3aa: CASSPRGVTRGSDTEAFF; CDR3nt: TGCGCCAGCAGCCCCCGGGGCGTCACGAGGGGGTCGGACACTGAAGCTTTCTTT
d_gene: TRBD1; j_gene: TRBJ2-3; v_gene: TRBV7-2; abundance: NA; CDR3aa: CASSLVGAGGADTQYF; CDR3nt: TGTGCCAGCAGCTTAGTAGGGGCAGGGGGCGCAGATACGCAGTATTTT
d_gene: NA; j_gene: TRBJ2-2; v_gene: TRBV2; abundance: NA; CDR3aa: CASTLVTQGTGELFF; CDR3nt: TGTGCCAGCACGTTAGTGACGCAGGGAACCGGGGAGCTGTTTTTT
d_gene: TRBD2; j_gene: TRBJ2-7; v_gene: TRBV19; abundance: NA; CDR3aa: CASSRERGLAGEQYF; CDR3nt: TGTGCCAGTAGTAGGGAAAGAGGACTAGCGGGAGAGCAGTACTTC
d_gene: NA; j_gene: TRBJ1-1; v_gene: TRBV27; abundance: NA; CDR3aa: CASGGSREGFTEAFF; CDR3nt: TGTGCCAGCGGGGGAAGTAGGGAGGGATTTACTGAAGCTTTCTTT
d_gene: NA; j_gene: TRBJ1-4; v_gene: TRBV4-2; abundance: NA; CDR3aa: CASSQEPSRSTNEKLFF; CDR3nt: TGTGCCAGCAGCCAAGAGCCATCGAGGTCGACTAATGAAAAACTGTTTTTT
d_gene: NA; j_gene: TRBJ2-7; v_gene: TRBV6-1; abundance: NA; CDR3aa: CASSELAHSYEQYF; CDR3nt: TGTGCCAGCAGTGAATTGGCACATTCCTACGAGCAGTACTTC
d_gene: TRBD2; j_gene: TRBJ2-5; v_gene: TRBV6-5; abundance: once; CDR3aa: CASRKLAGVETQYF; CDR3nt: TGTGCCAGCAGAAAGCTAGCGGGAGTAGAGACCCAGTACTTC
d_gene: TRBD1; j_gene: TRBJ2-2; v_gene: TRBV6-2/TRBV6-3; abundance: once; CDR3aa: CASSYPSGGTGELFF; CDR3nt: TGTGCCAGCAGTTACCCGTCAGGGGGCACCGGGGAGCTGTTTTTT
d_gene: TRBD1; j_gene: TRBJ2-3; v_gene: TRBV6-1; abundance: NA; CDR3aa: CASSERTGADTQYF; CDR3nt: TGTGCCAGCAGTGAAAGAACAGGGGCAGATACGCAGTATTTT
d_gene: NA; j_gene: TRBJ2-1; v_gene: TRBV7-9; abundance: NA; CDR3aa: CASSFDRGHSYNEQFF; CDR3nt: TGTGCCAGCAGCTTTGATCGGGGGCACTCCTACAATGAGCAGTTCTTC
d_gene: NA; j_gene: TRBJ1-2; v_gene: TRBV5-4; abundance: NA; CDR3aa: CASSLRGGGTYGYTF; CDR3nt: TGTGCCAGCAGCTTAAGAGGTGGGGGGACCTATGGCTACACCTTC
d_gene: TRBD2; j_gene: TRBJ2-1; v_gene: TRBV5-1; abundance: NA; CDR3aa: CASSGGLGGYNEQFF; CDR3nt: TGCGCCAGCAGCGGGGGACTAGGAGGCTACAATGAGCAGTTCTTC